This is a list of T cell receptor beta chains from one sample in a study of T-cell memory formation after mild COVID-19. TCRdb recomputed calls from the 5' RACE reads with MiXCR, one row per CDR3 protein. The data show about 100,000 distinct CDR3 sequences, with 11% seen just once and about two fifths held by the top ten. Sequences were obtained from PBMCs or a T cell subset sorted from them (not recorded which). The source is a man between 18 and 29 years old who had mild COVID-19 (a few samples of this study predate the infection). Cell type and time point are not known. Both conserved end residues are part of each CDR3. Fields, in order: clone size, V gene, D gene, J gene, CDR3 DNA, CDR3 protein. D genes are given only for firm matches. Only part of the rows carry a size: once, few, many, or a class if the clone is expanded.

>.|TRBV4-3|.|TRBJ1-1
TGCGCCAGCAGCCCAGGTGTAGGCAACCTGAACACTGAAGCTTTCTTT
CASSPGVGNLNTEAFF
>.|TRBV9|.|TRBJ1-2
TGTGCCAGCAGCTTCTCCGAGGACAGATATGGCTACACCTTC
CASSFSEDRYGYTF
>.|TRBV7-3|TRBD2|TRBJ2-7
TGTGCCAGCAGCTTAAACCCCGGACTAGCGGGGAGCGAGCAGTACTTC
CASSLNPGLAGSEQYF
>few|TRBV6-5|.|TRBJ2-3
TGTGCCAGCAGTTACTCTAGTACTGGGGGGACAGATACGCAGTATTTT
CASSYSSTGGTDTQYF
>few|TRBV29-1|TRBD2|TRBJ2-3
TGCAGCGTTGGGGGGGGACTCCTCCCCACAGATACGCAGTATTTT
CSVGGGLLPTDTQYF
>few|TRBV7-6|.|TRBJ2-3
TGTGCCAGCAGCCCGGTCGGGGCGGGTAGAGACACAGATACGCAGTATTTT
CASSPVGAGRDTDTQYF
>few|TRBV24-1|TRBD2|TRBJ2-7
TGTGCCACCAGTGACCCCGGGACTAGCGTCCACGAGCAGTACTTC
CATSDPGTSVHEQYF
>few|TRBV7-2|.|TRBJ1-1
TGTGCCAGCAGACCCACAGGGTTTGGGAACACTGAAGCTTTCTTT
CASRPTGFGNTEAFF
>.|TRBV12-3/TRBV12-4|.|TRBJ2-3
TGTGCCAGCAGTTTTGGGGGGGGGCTTACAGATACGCAGTATTTT
CASSFGGGLTDTQYF
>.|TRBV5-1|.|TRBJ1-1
TGCGCCAGCAGCTTGGCCGGAGTCGAATCGAACACTGAAGCTTTCTTT
CASSLAGVESNTEAFF
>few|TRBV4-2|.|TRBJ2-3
TGTGCCAGCAGCCAAGACCCGGGGGCATTCACAGATACGCAGTATTTT
CASSQDPGAFTDTQYF
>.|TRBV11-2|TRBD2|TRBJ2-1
TGTGCCAGCAGCATATTTAGCGGGGGGGGTGAGCAGTTCTTC
CASSIFSGGGEQFF
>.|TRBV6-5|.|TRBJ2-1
TGTGCCAGCAGTTTAAAGGGCGATGAGCAGTTCTTC
CASSLKGDEQFF
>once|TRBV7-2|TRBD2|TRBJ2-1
TGTGCCAGCCTTGTCGCGGGGGGGGCCGACAATGAGCAGTTCTTC
CASLVAGGADNEQFF
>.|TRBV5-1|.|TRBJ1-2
TGCGCCAGCAGCTTGTGGACAGCCTTC
CASSLWTAF
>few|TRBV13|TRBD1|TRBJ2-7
TGTGCCAGCAGCCCGAGACAGGGGGACGAGCAGTACTTC
CASSPRQGDEQYF
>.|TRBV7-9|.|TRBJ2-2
TGTGCCAGCAGCGCACCACAGGGCAACACCGGGGAGCTGTTTTTT
CASSAPQGNTGELFF
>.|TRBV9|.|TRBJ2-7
TGTGCCAGCAGCGGGGGGGAGCCCTACTACGAGCAGTACTTC
CASSGGEPYYEQYF
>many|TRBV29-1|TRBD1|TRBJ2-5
TGCAGCGTTGAAAAGGGACAGGGGCGCCGGGGGGCCCAGTACTTC
CSVEKGQGRRGAQYF
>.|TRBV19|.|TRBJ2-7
TGTGCCAGTAGTACCGCCGGGGGCCCGATAGGCGGGTCCTACGAGCAGTACTTC
CASSTAGGPIGGSYEQYF
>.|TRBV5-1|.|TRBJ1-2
TGCGCCAGCAGCTTTACAAACTATGGCTACACCTTC
CASSFTNYGYTF
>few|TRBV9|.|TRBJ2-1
TGTGCCAGCAGCGCCACTTCGGAAAAGCAGTTCTTC
CASSATSEKQFF
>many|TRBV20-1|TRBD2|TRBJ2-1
TGCAGTGCTAGAGATACCGGGGGGGCCGTCGATGAGCAGTTCTTC
CSARDTGGAVDEQFF
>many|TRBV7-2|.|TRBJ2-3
TGTGCCAGCAGCGCCAACTCCTTCCCGGGGGCGCAGTATTTT
CASSANSFPGAQYF
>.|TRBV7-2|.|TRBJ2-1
TGTGCCAGCAGCTTACAGGTGGAAAGCTCCTACAATGAGCAGTTCTTC
CASSLQVESSYNEQFF
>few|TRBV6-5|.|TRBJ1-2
TGTGCCAGCAGTTACTCGGACAAAGCTAACTATGGCTACACCTTC
CASSYSDKANYGYTF
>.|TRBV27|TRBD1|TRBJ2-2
TGTGCCAGCAGCCTACGGGGACAGGCGAACACCGGGGAGCTGTTTTTT
CASSLRGQANTGELFF
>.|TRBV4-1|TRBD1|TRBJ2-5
TGCGCCAGCAGCCAAGAGCAGGGGGACGGGGAGACCCAGTACTTC
CASSQEQGDGETQYF
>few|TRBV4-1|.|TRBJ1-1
TGCGCCAGTGCCAGGGCCTTGATCGCTGAAGCTTTCTTT
CASARALIAEAFF
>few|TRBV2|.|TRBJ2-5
TGTGCCAGCAGTGAACTGACAGGAGTGTACCAAGAGACCCAGTACTTC
CASSELTGVYQETQYF
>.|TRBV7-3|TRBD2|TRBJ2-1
TGTGCCAGCAGCTCACTGACTAGCGGATACAATGAGCAGTTCTTC
CASSSLTSGYNEQFF
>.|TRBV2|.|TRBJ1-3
TGTGCCAGCAGCTCCCTGGACGCAAGCTCTGGAAACACCATATATTTT
CASSSLDASSGNTIYF
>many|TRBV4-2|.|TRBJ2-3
TGTGCCAGCAGCCAAGAAGGCGGGGCAGATACGCAGTATTTT
CASSQEGGADTQYF
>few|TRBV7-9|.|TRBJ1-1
TGTGCCAGCAGCTTATTCCTGAACACTGAAGCTTTCTTT
CASSLFLNTEAFF
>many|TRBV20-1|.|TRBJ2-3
TGCAGTGCTAGAGATTCGTATCGGGCACCTAGCACAGATACGCAGTATTTT
CSARDSYRAPSTDTQYF
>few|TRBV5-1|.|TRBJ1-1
TGCGCCAGCAGCTTGGTATTAGGGGTTGAAGCTTTCTTT
CASSLVLGVEAFF
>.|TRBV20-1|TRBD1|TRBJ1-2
TGCAGTGCTTCCGGGACAGGGGGCGGCTATGGCTACACCTTC
CSASGTGGGYGYTF
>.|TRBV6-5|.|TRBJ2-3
TGTGCCAGCAGTTACTCGAGTTCCACAGATACGCAGTATTTT
CASSYSSSTDTQYF
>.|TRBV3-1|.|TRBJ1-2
TGTGCCAGCAGCCAAGATCTTGACAGAATCTATGGCTACACCTTC
CASSQDLDRIYGYTF
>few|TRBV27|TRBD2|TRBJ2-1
TGTGCCAGCAGTCCCCCCACCGGGGGGTCCTACAATGAGCAGTTCTTC
CASSPPTGGSYNEQFF
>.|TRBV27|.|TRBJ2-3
TGTGCCAGCTTCCCGGAAGGGAGCACAGATACGCAGTATTTT
CASFPEGSTDTQYF
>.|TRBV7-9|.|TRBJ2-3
TGTGCCAGCGTAAATGGCGGGTCGGGCACAGATACGCAGTATTTT
CASVNGGSGTDTQYF
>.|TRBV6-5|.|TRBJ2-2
TGTGCCAGCAGCCCGGGGGCGGGCACCGGGGAGCTGTTTTTT
CASSPGAGTGELFF
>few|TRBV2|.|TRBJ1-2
TGTGCCAGCAGTGAAGCGGGCAGGGGCTATGGCTACACCTTC
CASSEAGRGYGYTF
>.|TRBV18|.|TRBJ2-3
TGTGCCAGCTCACCAGCTGGCGCAGATACGCAGTATTTT
CASSPAGADTQYF
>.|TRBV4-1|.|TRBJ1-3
TGCGCCAGCAGCCAAGTGGTAACCAGAGTCTCTGGAAACACCATATATTTT
CASSQVVTRVSGNTIYF
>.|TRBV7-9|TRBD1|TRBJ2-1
TGTGCCAGCAGCTTAGAGACAGGGGGCCACAATGAGCAGTTCTTC
CASSLETGGHNEQFF
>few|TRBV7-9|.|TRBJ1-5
TGTGCCAGCAGCTCGGGGTGGGAGTTGGCCCAGCATTTT
CASSSGWELAQHF
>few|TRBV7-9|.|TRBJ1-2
TGTGCCAGCAGCTTAAGCCTCCGCTCTAACTATGGCTACACCTTC
CASSLSLRSNYGYTF
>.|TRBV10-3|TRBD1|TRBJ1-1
TGTGCCATCAGACCGGGACAGTCCAACACTGAAGCTTTCTTT
CAIRPGQSNTEAFF
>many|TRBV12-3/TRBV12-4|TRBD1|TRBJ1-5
TGTGCCAGCAGTTTAGGCCGACAGGGTTATCAGCCCCAGCATTTT
CASSLGRQGYQPQHF